The clone carrying this T cell receptor (beta chain) was picked up many times. The sample originates from a study of Graves' ophthalmopathy and Graves' hyperthyroidism. TCR beta CDR3 regions were amplified from RNA transcripts. After a first-round RT-PCR with HTBI primers, a second-round multiplex PCR was run. TCRdb re-analysed the multiplex PCR reads in MiXCR, keeping a single row per CDR3 protein. Of 450,000 to 600,000 distinct CDR3 sequences in the sample, under 45% are singletons; the top ten hold about 4.2%. Germline assignment: CDR1 SGHAT and CDR2 FQNNGV. The CDR3 loop spans 14 amino acids. V shed 5 bases, J shed 2 bases, and the junction held 3 bases outside the gene matches.

The sequence was collected from an adult man with Graves' hyperthyroidism. The rearrangement links TRBV11-2 to TRBJ1-3; 7 bases map to TRBD1. The sequenced material came from peripheral blood or thyroid tissue (not recorded which). As DNA, the CDR3 is TGTGCCAGCAGCGTTGACAGGGCTGGAAACACCATATATTTT. Amino acid sequence: CASSVDRAGNTIYF.